A single sample gave rise to the 29 T cell receptor beta chains below, sequenced in a study of T cell responses to AZD1222 COVID-19 vaccine. The data were produced by immunoSEQ multiplex PCR, yet TCRdb's version contains in-frame clones alone and is incomplete. The sample lists about 130,000 clones, 80% to 90% seen once, with roughly 1.6% in the top ten. The specimen comprised peripheral blood, sampled on day 0 of AZD1222 vaccination. The source is an adult in good health.

CDR3 sequence (DNA): TGTGCCTCCTATAGGGGAGGGAGAGGCTACACCTTC. It is translated as CASYRGGRGYTF. This rearrangement joins TRBV30 to TRBJ1-2; tentatively, D is TRBD1 (5 bases). The CDR3 covers 12 residues. Germline CDR1 and CDR2: GTSNPN and SVGIG (reference sequence). V gave up 7 bases and J gave up 8 bases, with 17 bases separating them.

The chain couples TRBV11-3 to TRBJ2-1, with TRBD1 identical over 10 bases. The CDR3 covers 15 residues. With V trimmed by 5 bases and J by 9 bases, 10 bases remained unmatched. Per germline, CDR1 SGHNT and CDR2 YENEEA. The CDR3 region is CASSEGDRGYGEQFF. The CDR3 DNA is TGTGCCAGCAGCGAGGGGGACAGGGGCTACGGTGAGCAGTTCTTC.

The chain is built from TRBV30 and TRBJ2-3; D call uncertain. Trimming stripped 0 bases from V and 4 bases from J, with 5 bases between. The CDR3 has 12 amino acids. Germline V gene data show CDR1 as GTSNPN and CDR2 as SVGIG (reference sequence). CDR3 coding DNA: TGTGCCTGGAGTGTTACGTCAGATACGCAGTATTTT. It specifies CAWSVTSDTQYF.

The chain recombines TRBV6-6 with TRBJ1-1; TRBD1 agrees at 8 bases. CDR1 is MNHNY, CDR2 SVGAGI, per germline (reference sequence). The CDR3 totals 16 residues. Germline trimming cut 4 bases from V and 1 base from J; bases unmatched to any gene: 8. The CDR3 is CASSSYGTGRNTEAFF. The CDR3 DNA sequence: TGTGCCAGCAGTTCCTACGGGACAGGTAGGAACACTGAAGCTTTCTTT.

The chain recombines TRBV27 with TRBJ1-5, with D perhaps TRBD1 (5 bases). Trimming left V 6 bases short and J 4 bases short, with 10 bases between. The CDR3 runs to 13 residues. Per the germline V gene, CDR1 is MNHEY and CDR2 is SMNVEV (reference sequence). The CDR3 protein is CASSRVWNQPQHF. The CDR3 nucleotides are TGTGCCAGCAGCAGGGTATGGAATCAGCCCCAGCATTTT.

This clone was detected a few times. The V gene is TRBV6-5, the J gene TRBJ2-5; 8 nucleotides align to TRBD1. CDR1 is MNHEY, CDR2 SVGAGI, per germline. The CDR3 runs to 13 residues. Trimming cost V 8 bases and J 7 bases; bases outside gene matches: 9. CDR3 in amino acids: CASSRGREVTQYF. CDR3 nucleotide sequence: TGTGCCAGCTCCAGGGGGCGCGAGGTGACCCAGTACTTC.

This clone was seen only once. The chain joins TRBV6-5 to TRBJ2-7; D not resolved. This CDR3 is 14 amino acids long. Trimming removed 7 bases from V and 1 base from J, with 14 bases in between. Germline loops: CDR1 MNHEY, CDR2 SVGAGI. The CDR3 protein is CASTESDASYEQYF. The CDR3 DNA sequence: TGTGCCAGCACCGAGTCGGACGCATCCTACGAGCAGTACTTC.

The rearrangement links TRBV11-2 to TRBJ2-3; no firm D call. Germline V lookup: CDR1 SGHAT, CDR2 FQNNGV. The germline V and J ends were trimmed by 5 bases and 2 bases, with 14 bases remaining between them. This CDR3 is built from 15 residues. This CDR3 is CASSPRHIATDTQYF. In DNA form, the CDR3 reads TGTGCCAGCAGCCCCCGACATATTGCCACAGATACGCAGTATTTT.

The chain carries TRBV7-8 and TRBJ2-5; D may correspond to TRBD1 or TRBD2 (5 bases each). The V gene's germline CDR1 is SGHVS and CDR2 FQNEAQ. This CDR3 is built from 13 residues. The V and J ends lost 8 bases and 3 bases respectively, with 13 bases between them. CDR3 in DNA: TGTGCCAGCCGGGGTAGGGGAAAAGAGACCCAGTACTTC. Translating gives CASRGRGKETQYF. Looking up the rest from reference TRBV7-8 and TRBJ2-5 gives the full variable domain: GAGVSQSPRYKVAKRGQDVALRCDPISGHVSLFWYQQALGQGPEFLTYFQNEAQLDKSGLPSDRFFAERPEGSVSTLKIQRTQQEDSAVYLCASRGRGKETQYFGPGTRLLVL.

The sample holds a few counts of this clone. The V call is TRBV4-1, the J call TRBJ2-6; the D gene is possibly TRBD1 (6 bases). The CDR3 covers 18 residues. Deletions cut 0 bases from V and 2 bases from J, with 14 bases between. Germline loops: CDR1 MGHRA, CDR2 YSYEKL. CDR3 protein: CASSQDFPGATGANVLTF. The DNA of the CDR3 is TGCGCCAGCAGCCAAGATTTTCCAGGGGCCACTGGGGCCAACGTCCTGACTTTC.

This chain uses TRBV6-2 or TRBV6-3 with TRBJ1-1; D gene ambiguous. This CDR3 comprises 13 residues. Trimming stripped 4 bases from V and 3 bases from J, with 9 bases between. Looked up from germline, CDR1 is MNHEY and CDR2 is SVGEGT. The CDR3 DNA sequence: TGTGCCAGCAGTTTACAAGAGGACACTGAAGCTTTCTTT. It codes for CASSLQEDTEAFF.

The chain is built from TRBV15 and TRBJ2-5; D remains ambiguous. Trimming removed 0 bases at V and 5 bases at J, with 4 bases between. From germline, CDR1 is LNHNV and CDR2 YYDKDF (reference sequence). The CDR3 contains 12 residues. The CDR3 loop is CATSRDFETQYF. CDR3 DNA sequence: TGTGCCACCAGCAGAGATTTTGAGACCCAGTACTTC. Supplemented by reference TRBV15 and TRBJ2-5, the full variable domain reads DAMVIQNPRYQVTQFGKPVTLSCSQTLNHNVMYWYQQKSSQAPKLLFHYYDKDFNNEADTPDNFQSRRPNTSFCFLDIRSPGLGDTAMYLCATSRDFETQYFGPGTRLLVL.

This chain uses TRBV7-9 with TRBJ1-4, with D hard to call. This CDR3 has 13 residues. Germline CDR1 and CDR2: SEHNR and FQNEAQ (reference sequence). V lost 3 bases to trimming and J lost 3 bases, with 5 bases between them. CDR3: CASSFQPNEKLFF. The DNA of the CDR3 is TGTGCCAGCAGCTTTCAACCTAATGAAAAACTGTTTTTT.

V and J are TRBV7-9 and TRBJ1-2; 7 nucleotides line up with TRBD1. The germline CDR1 and CDR2 sequences are SEHNR and FQNEAQ (reference sequence). The CDR3 covers 16 residues. V lost 0 bases and J lost 3; bases outside the gene matches: 7. The CDR3 nucleotides are TGTGCCAGCAGCTTAGCGGTGACAGGGCTAGACTATGGCTACACCTTC. It translates to CASSLAVTGLDYGYTF.

The chain is built from TRBV7-8 and TRBJ1-2; D is possibly TRBD1 (5 bases). Trimming pared 1 base from V and 6 bases from J, leaving 15 bases between. This CDR3 has 15 amino acids. CDR1 is SGHVS, CDR2 FQNEAQ, per germline. In nucleotides, the CDR3 is TGTGCCAGCAGCTTAGGCCCAGGACACTCGGATGGCTACACCTTC. Translating gives CASSLGPGHSDGYTF.

The chain joins TRBV6-6 to TRBJ2-3; TRBD2 is a possible D gene (6 bases). Trimming cost V 5 bases and J 2 bases, with 11 bases left between them. Looked up from germline, CDR1 is MNHNY and CDR2 is SVGAGI (reference sequence). The CDR3 runs 14 residues. The CDR3 is CASSPLAATDTQYF. For the CDR3, the DNA is TGTGCCAGCAGTCCACTAGCAGCCACAGATACGCAGTATTTT.

This sequence joins TRBV28 and TRBJ2-3; 16 bases align to TRBD2. The length of the CDR3 is 15 residues. Germline CDR1 MDHEN, CDR2 SYDVKM. Losses at the gene ends were 6 bases for V and 5 bases for J; bases not matched to a gene: 2. As DNA, the CDR3 is TGTGCCAGCAGGGGACTAGCGGGGGGGGTAGATACGCAGTATTTT. Its protein product is CASRGLAGGVDTQYF.

The genes are TRBV29-1 and TRBJ1-3; no definite D call. Germline V gene sequence: CDR1 SQVTM, CDR2 ANQGSEA. V dropped 2 bases and J dropped 0 bases, with 11 bases sitting between them. The length of the CDR3 is 15 residues. CDR3 nucleotide sequence: TGCAGCGTTGAAAAGGGATCCCACTCTGGAAACACCATATATTTT. Encoded protein: CSVEKGSHSGNTIYF.

The CDR3: CASSLGAANLWGYTF. CDR3 in DNA: TGTGCCAGCAGCTTAGGGGCAGCAAACCTGTGGGGCTACACCTTC. The chain employs TRBV11-2 and TRBJ1-2; D not certain. CDR1 and CDR2 (germline): SGHAT, FQNNGV. Trimming took off 1 base at V and 8 bases at J, with 17 bases between the two ends. The CDR3 covers 15 residues.

This clone appeared a few times. The junction and the germline gene differ at one end; a read error may be behind it. The CDR3 bases are TGTGCCACCAGTGATTTGCAGTTTGGGTCTACCGGAGAGCTGTTTTTT. Translation gives CATSDLQFGSTGELFF. The J gene is TRBJ2-2, the V gene TRBV24-1, with D hard to call. Germline V gene sequence: CDR1 KGHDR, CDR2 SFDVKD. The CDR3 has 16 residues.

The CDR3 is CASSSQGNQPQHF. DNA of the CDR3: TGTGCCAGCAGCTCACAGGGGAATCAGCCCCAGCATTTT. The chain links TRBV12-1 to TRBJ1-5; the tabulated D call, TRBD1, remains unverified against the DNA. TRBV12-1 is a pseudogene segment. The CDR3 covers 13 residues.

The CDR3 spells CASSPGLTEAFF. The CDR3 bases are TGTGCCAGCAGTCCCGGACTCACTGAAGCTTTCTTT. The V and J genes are TRBV12-3 or TRBV12-4 and TRBJ1-1; D not certain. The germline V and J ends were trimmed by 5 bases and 4 bases, with 8 bases remaining between them. This CDR3 contains 12 residues.

The rearrangement links TRBV21-1 to TRBJ1-1. TRBV21-1 is assigned pseudogene status. This CDR3 has 14 amino acids. CDR3 region: CASSKGGAETEAFF. The CDR3 DNA follows: TGTGCCAGCAGCAAAGGCGGGGCTGAGACTGAAGCTTTCTTT.

In DNA, the CDR3 is TGTGCCACCAGTGACCCCGACAAGGCTCCTTATCAGCCCCAGCATTTT. Its protein product is CATSDPDKAPYQPQHF. V is TRBV24-1 and J is TRBJ1-5; the D is unclear. In germline, CDR1 is KGHDR, CDR2 SFDVKD. CDR3 size: 16 residues. The ends were cut back, 4 bases at V and 5 bases at J, with 17 bases in the middle.

This chain joins TRBV6-5 and TRBJ2-4; no definite D call. V lost 2 bases, J lost 0 bases, and 8 bases lay in between. Germline CDR1 reads MNHEY; CDR2 reads SVGAGI. The CDR3 runs to 15 residues. CDR3 nucleotide sequence: TGTGCCAGCAGTTACAGGGTTGAAGCCAAAAACATTCAGTACTTC. It yields the protein CASSYRVEAKNIQYF.

V usage is TRBV30 and J usage is TRBJ2-7; 10 bases agree with TRBD2. CDR1 and CDR2 from the germline V gene are GTSNPN and SVGIG (reference sequence). The CDR3 spans 16 residues. Losses at the gene ends were 2 bases for V and 3 bases for J; bases not matched to a gene: 10. CDR3 DNA sequence: TGTGCCTGGAGTCCATTAGGACTAGCGGCCCTCTACGAGCAGTACTTC. Encoded protein: CAWSPLGLAALYEQYF.

This clone has more than one count but fewer than ten. The V gene is TRBV11-2, the J gene TRBJ2-1, with D perhaps matching TRBD1 (6 bases). Trimming removed 5 bases from V and 0 bases from J, with 17 bases in between. The CDR3 is 17 amino acids. Per the germline V gene, CDR1 is SGHAT and CDR2 is FQNNGV. DNA of the CDR3: TGTGCCAGCAGCGCAACCTCAGGGGTCAGCTCCTACAATGAGCAGTTCTTC. This sequence encodes CASSATSGVSSYNEQFF.

This chain joins TRBV10-3 and TRBJ2-5; TRBD1 matches at 7 bases. J lost 5 bases, V lost 6 bases, and 3 bases had no gene match. Per the germline V gene, CDR1 is ENHRY and CDR2 is SYGVKD. The length of the CDR3 is 12 residues. CDR3 in amino acids: CAIRTGSETQYF. The CDR3 DNA is TGTGCCATCAGGACAGGGTCGGAGACCCAGTACTTC.

The rearrangement links TRBV6-5 to TRBJ1-1; no reliable D call. Trimming took 8 bases from V and 4 from J, leaving 14 bases between them. Germline lookup yields CDR1 MNHEY and CDR2 SVGAGI. The CDR3 runs 13 residues. This chain's CDR3 is CASVNTGGTEAFF. CDR3 bases: TGTGCCAGCGTTAATACGGGCGGCACTGAAGCTTTCTTT.